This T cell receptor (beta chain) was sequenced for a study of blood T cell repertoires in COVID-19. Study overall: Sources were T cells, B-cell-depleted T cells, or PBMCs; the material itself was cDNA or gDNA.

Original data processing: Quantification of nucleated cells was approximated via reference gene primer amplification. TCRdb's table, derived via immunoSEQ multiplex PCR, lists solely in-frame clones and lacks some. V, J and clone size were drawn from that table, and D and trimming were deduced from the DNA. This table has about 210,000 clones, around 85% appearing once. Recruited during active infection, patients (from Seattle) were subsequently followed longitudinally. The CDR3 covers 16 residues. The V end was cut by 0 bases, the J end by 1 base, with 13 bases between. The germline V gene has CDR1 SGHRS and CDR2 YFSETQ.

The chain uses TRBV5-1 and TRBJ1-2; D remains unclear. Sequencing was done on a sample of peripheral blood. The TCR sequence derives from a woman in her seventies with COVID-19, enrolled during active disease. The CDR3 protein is CASSLGADSFNYGYTF. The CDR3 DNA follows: TGCGCCAGCAGCTTGGGGGCAGATAGTTTTAACTATGGCTACACCTTC.